The TCR beta chain under discussion was sequenced for a study of T cell responses to AZD1222 COVID-19 vaccine. The sample holds one count of this clone. What it recognizes is unknown. Assay used: immunoSEQ multiplex PCR; TCRdb lists only in-frame clones, some missing. The sample lists some 120,000 clones; 88% were seen once. Overall study findings and caveats: Recipients of two AZD1222 doses showed rising Spike-specific TCR breadth and depth.

The specimen comprised peripheral blood, sampled on day 0 of MenACWY control vaccination. The TCR originated in an adult in good health.

CDR3 DNA: TGTGCCAGCAGTTTATCCCCTAGGTGGGAGCAGTACTTC. Amino acid sequence: CASSLSPRWEQYF. V gene TRBV28 combines with J gene TRBJ2-7; the D is unclear. The CDR3 consists of 13 residues. V was shortened by 1 base and J by 7 bases, with 11 bases between the two germline ends. CDR1 is MDHEN, CDR2 SYDVKM, per germline. The full variable domain, with the rest looked up from reference TRBV28 and TRBJ2-7, is DVKVTQSSRYLVKRTGEKVFLECVQDMDHENMFWYRQDPGLGLRLIYFSYDVKMKEKGDIPEGYSVSREKKERFSLILESASTNQTSMYLCASSLSPRWEQYFGPGTRLTVT.